This entry lists 10 T cell receptor beta chains sequenced from one sample in a study of human T cells and chemical hapten exposure. Time point indicated: patch test 2, 6 weeks after DPC sensitization. Documented treatment: therapeutic diphenylcyclopropenone sensitization with weekly scalp DPC. TCRdb re-analysed the RACE reads in MiXCR, keeping a single row per CDR3 protein. The sample records hundreds of thousands of distinct CDR3 sequences, about 6% being singletons. Sequenced here: whole blood, sampled in connection with sensitization to the hapten diphenylcyclopropenone (DPC). The receptors shown here come from a woman under 30 with alopecia areata. Some clones in this sample may be carry-over from other donors' samples.

This clonotype has at least ten counts. This chain connects TRBV29-1 to TRBJ1-3; D uncertain. The germline V gene encodes CDR1 SQVTM and CDR2 ANQGSEA. This CDR3 is built from 17 residues. Deletions cut 2 bases from V and 1 base from J, with 18 bases between. The CDR3 region is CSVEIRTEIISGNTIYF. The CDR3 region has the DNA TGCAGCGTTGAAATTAGAACAGAAATTATATCTGGAAACACCATATATTTT. Looking up the rest from reference TRBV29-1 and TRBJ1-3 gives the full variable domain: SAVISQKPSRDICQRGTSLTIQCQVDSQVTMMFWYRQQPGQSLTLIATANQGSEATYESGFVIDKFPISRPNLTFSTLTVSNMSPEDSSIYLCSVEIRTEIISGNTIYFGEGSWLTVV.

This clonotype was counted many times. The germline gene is not matched at one end of the junction; a read error may be the cause. The rearrangement joins TRBV5-1 to TRBJ1-4; 8 bases are a match to TRBD1. The CDR3 covers 13 residues. From germline, CDR1 is SGHRS and CDR2 YFSETQ. The CDR3 nucleotides read TGCGCCAGCAGCTTGGACGACAGGGGAAAAGTGTTTTTT. Its translation is CASSLDDRGKVFF. The full variable domain, in which reference TRBV5-1 and TRBJ1-4 provide the parts outside the CDR3, is KAGVTQTPRYLIKTRGQQVTLSCSPISGHRSVSWYQQTPGQGLQFLFEYFSETQRNKGNFPGRFSGRQFSNSRSEMNVSTLELGDSALYLCASSLDDRGKVFFGSGTQLSVL.

This clonotype was detected many times. J is TRBJ1-2 and V is TRBV7-6, with TRBD1 matching 9 bases. Per the germline V gene, CDR1 is SGHVS and CDR2 is FNYEAQ. Losses at the gene ends were 4 bases for V and 1 base for J; bases not matched to a gene: 10. CDR3 length equals 17 residues. Here the CDR3 DNA reads TGTGCCAGCAGCTCAACACGGGGACAGGGACTTAACTATGGCTACACCTTC. Protein: CASSSTRGQGLNYGYTF. Variable domain in full (rest from reference TRBV7-6 and TRBJ1-2): GAGVSQSPRYKVTKRGQDVALRCDPISGHVSLYWYRQALGQGPEFLTYFNYEAQQDKSGLPNDRFSAERPEGSISTLTIQRTEQRDSAMYRCASSSTRGQGLNYGYTFGSGTRLTVV.

This clonotype was counted at least ten times. The chain links TRBV7-2 to TRBJ2-7, with D possibly matching TRBD1 (7 bases). V was shortened by 8 bases and J by 7 bases, with 27 bases between the two germline ends. Germline V gene lookup returns CDR1 SGHTA and CDR2 FQGNSA. The CDR3 is 16 residues long. CDR3 sequence: CASGSPRGTIQGEQYF. CDR3 bases: TGTGCCAGCGGTAGCCCCCGGGGGACCATACAGGGGGAGCAGTACTTC.

This clonotype turned up a few times. V gene TRBV2 combines with J gene TRBJ2-4; tentative D call: TRBD1 (5 bases). The CDR3 runs to 14 residues. The germline V gene has CDR1 SNHLY and CDR2 FYNNEI. The V end lost 4 bases, the J end lost 6 bases, and 13 bases lay between the germline ends. DNA of the CDR3: TGTGCCAGCAGTGGGTCAGGGATCGGAAACATTCAGTACTTC. Translation: CASSGSGIGNIQYF.

This clonotype was recorded many times. The CDR3 loop is CASSPGTGGMGEQYF. The CDR3, as DNA: TGCGCCAGCAGCCCTGGGACAGGGGGTATGGGCGAGCAGTACTTC. The chain employs TRBV5-1 and TRBJ2-7; 11 bases are a match to TRBD1. Germline V CDR1 and CDR2: SGHRS, YFSETQ. The CDR3 has 15 residues. After removal of 4 bases from V and 6 bases from J, the junction contained 9 bases not matched to a gene.

This clonotype has just a few counts. This chain links TRBV24-1 with TRBJ1-5; D is unclear. CDR3 length: 12 amino acids. Trimming removed 2 bases from V and 6 bases from J, with 4 bases in between. Germline values: CDR1 KGHDR, CDR2 SFDVKD. CDR3 bases: TGTGCCACCAGTGATTCTGCTCAGCCCCAGCATTTT. Protein: CATSDSAQPQHF.

The V call is TRBV25-1, the J call TRBJ2-7, with D unresolved. Trimming took off 4 bases at V and 1 base at J, with 8 bases between the two ends. Germline V gene data show CDR1 as MGHDK and CDR2 as SYGVNS. The CDR3 has 13 amino acids. Here the CDR3 DNA reads TGTGCCAGCAGTGTATACGGTTCCTACGAGCAGTACTTC. It encodes CASSVYGSYEQYF.

In this sample, this clonotype turned up a few times. The rearrangement links TRBV6-1 to TRBJ2-5; perhaps TRBD2 as D (6 bases). The V end lost 0 bases, the J end lost 3 bases, and 11 bases lay between the germline ends. Germline V gene sequence: CDR1 MNHNS, CDR2 SASEGT. This CDR3 has 15 amino acids. The CDR3 DNA reads TGTGCCAGCAGTGAAGCTACGGGGAGGAAAGAGACCCAGTACTTC. Amino acid sequence: CASSEATGRKETQYF.

In this sample, this clonotype turned up many times. This chain joins TRBV6-2 or TRBV6-3 and TRBJ1-5; D gene uncertain. The CDR3 covers 15 residues. Per the germline V gene, CDR1 is MNHEY and CDR2 is SVGEGT. V was pared by 5 bases and J by 4 bases, with 15 bases between. In DNA form, the CDR3 reads TGTGCCAGCAGTGCCGATGGGGAGCAAAATCAGCCCCAGCATTTT. As protein: CASSADGEQNQPQHF.